Following are 8 T cell receptor beta chains from one sample sequenced in a study of T-cell memory formation after mild COVID-19. TCRdb reprocessed the 5' RACE reads with MiXCR, giving one entry per CDR3 protein. The profile shows about 160,000 distinct CDR3 sequences, roughly 28% of them singletons. Sample: PBMCs or a T cell subset sorted from them (not recorded which). The receptors originated from an adult woman who had mild COVID-19 (a few samples of this study predate the infection). Cell type and time point are not known.

This clonotype was found a few times. The V gene is TRBV9, the J gene TRBJ2-5; no firm D call. The germline CDR1 and CDR2 sequences are SGDLS and YYNGEE. The CDR3 totals 15 residues. The ends were cut back, 0 bases at V and 4 bases at J, with 13 bases in the middle. The CDR3 DNA sequence: TGTGCCAGCAGCGTAGAGGGCGGTAGAGGAGAGACCCAGTACTTC. This encodes CASSVEGGRGETQYF.

This clonotype was recorded at least ten times. The rearrangement uses TRBV6-5 and TRBJ2-7; D possibly corresponds to TRBD2 (6 bases). Germline V lookup: CDR1 MNHEY, CDR2 SVGAGI. This CDR3 comprises 14 residues. V was shortened by 4 bases and J by 4 bases, with 14 bases between the two germline ends. This CDR3 reads CASSLGRGAYEQYF. The CDR3 nucleotides are TGTGCCAGCAGTTTGGGTCGCGGGGCTTACGAGCAGTACTTC.

The chain is built from TRBV2 and TRBJ2-7; D unclear. V shed 2 bases and J shed 2 bases, with 10 bases lying between them. The germline V gene encodes CDR1 SNHLY and CDR2 FYNNEI. CDR3 length: 14 amino acids. The CDR3: CASSELDWTYEQYF. DNA of the CDR3: TGTGCCAGCAGTGAACTCGACTGGACCTACGAGCAGTACTTC.

This chain links TRBV6-5 with TRBJ2-7; D gene unclear. V gave up 2 bases and J gave up 6 bases, with 5 bases separating them. The CDR3 has 11 residues. Germline CDR1 reads MNHEY; CDR2 reads SVGAGI. The CDR3 DNA reads as TGTGCCAGCAGTTACGCCCTCGAGCAGTACTTC. Translated: CASSYALEQYF.

This clonotype was observed a handful of times. The rearrangement links TRBV24-1 to TRBJ2-5; 10 positions agree with TRBD1. Unmatched junction bases numbered 5, after V lost 4 bases and J lost 4 bases. Germline values: CDR1 KGHDR, CDR2 SFDVKD. The CDR3 is 15 residues long. For the CDR3, the DNA is TGTGCCACCAGTGACCCGGGACAGGGGACAGAGACCCAGTACTTC. This sequence encodes CATSDPGQGTETQYF.

V usage is TRBV4-1 and J usage is TRBJ2-1; TRBD2 agrees at 13 bases. This CDR3 region has 19 residues. The germline V gene encodes CDR1 MGHRA and CDR2 YSYEKL. Trimming cost V 1 base and J 6 bases; bases outside gene matches: 12. The CDR3 region is CASSQGPGLAGLGFNEQFF. Written as DNA, the CDR3 is TGCGCCAGCAGCCAAGGACCGGGACTAGCGGGATTGGGATTCAATGAGCAGTTCTTC.

This clonotype was observed a few times. The chain employs TRBV29-1 and TRBJ2-2, with a possible D match to TRBD1 (6 bases). The CDR3 has 14 amino acids. Per germline, CDR1 SQVTM and CDR2 ANQGSEA. V lost 4 bases and J lost 6, with 15 bases in between. The CDR3 sequence: CSVVMTGDPGELFF. CDR3 DNA: TGCAGCGTTGTAATGACAGGCGACCCCGGGGAGCTGTTTTTT.

This clonotype was found a few times. The rearrangement joins TRBV20-1 to TRBJ2-7, with 11 bases matching TRBD1. V gave up 6 bases and J gave up 6 bases; unmatched junction bases: 13. The CDR3 covers 15 residues. In germline, CDR1 is DFQATT, CDR2 SNEGSKA (reference sequence). CDR3 amino acids: CSAAGTGGFLGEQYF. The CDR3 DNA follows: TGCAGTGCAGCAGGGACAGGGGGGTTTCTGGGCGAGCAGTACTTC.